The present entry profiles one T cell receptor (beta chain) with its context. Trimming left V 2 bases short and J 4 bases short, with 5 bases between. This CDR3 region has 12 residues. CDR1 and CDR2 from the germline V gene are MNHNS and SASEGT. The sample originates from a study of blood T cell repertoires in COVID-19. Study-level information: The United States, Italy and Spain supplied acute and convalescent COVID-19 samples. PBMCs, B-cell-depleted T cells, or T cells were the source of the cDNA or gDNA that made up the material.

In the authors' methods: Amplification of reference gene primers was used by the study to estimate nucleated cell counts. Method: immunoSEQ multiplex PCR; TCRdb's copy keeps in-frame clones and lacks some. V and J calls and clone size come straight from that table; D and trimming were deduced from the DNA. The table records about 180,000 clones, under 90% of them present only once. Sequencing was performed on peripheral blood. The chain recombines TRBV6-1 with TRBJ1-2; D remains unclear. This clonotype was sampled from a human donor in a cohort sampled during active COVID-19. CDR3 nucleotide sequence: TGTGCCAGCAGTGAACAGGTCTATGGCTACACCTTC. Translated: CASSEQVYGYTF.